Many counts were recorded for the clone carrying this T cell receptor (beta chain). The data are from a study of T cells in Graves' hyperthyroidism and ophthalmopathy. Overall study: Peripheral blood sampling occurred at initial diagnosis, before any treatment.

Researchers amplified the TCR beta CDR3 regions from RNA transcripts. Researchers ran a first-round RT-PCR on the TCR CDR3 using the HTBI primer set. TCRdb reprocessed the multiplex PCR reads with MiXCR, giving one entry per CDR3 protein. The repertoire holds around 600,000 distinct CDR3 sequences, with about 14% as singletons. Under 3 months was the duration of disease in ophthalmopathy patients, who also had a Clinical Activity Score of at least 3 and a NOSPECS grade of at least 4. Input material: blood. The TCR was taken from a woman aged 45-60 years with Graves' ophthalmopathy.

The DNA of the CDR3 is TGCGCCAGCAGCCCTCGTCAGGGGGGTCAAGAGCAGTACTTC. It codes for CASSPRQGGQEQYF. The genes are TRBV5-1 and TRBJ2-7, with D possibly matching TRBD1 (7 bases). The germline V gene encodes CDR1 SGHRS and CDR2 YFSETQ. The CDR3 is 14 amino acids. Trimming took off 4 bases at V and 7 bases at J, with 18 bases between the two ends.